This T cell receptor (beta chain) was identified during a study of CD8 T cells in Susac syndrome. A quantity of roughly 0.5 to 1 ug RNA underwent reverse transcription using random hexamers. Amplification of TCR beta CDR3 was carried out by immunoSEQ multiplex PCR, which covered 54 Vbeta and 13 Jbeta segments. Each CDR3 protein is one row after TCRdb ran MiXCR on the immunoSEQ multiplex PCR reads. The table includes some 120,000 distinct CDR3 sequences, under 95% detected once. V lost 0 bases to trimming and J lost 4 bases, with 11 bases between them. The CDR3 has 15 amino acids. CDR1 and CDR2 (germline): LGHNA, YSLEER. CD8+ and CD4+ T cells from blood underwent TCR beta sequencing. Negative magnetic isolation gave CD8+ and CD4+ cells; FACS enriched CD8+ TEMRA.

Sequenced material: CD8+ T cells from PBMCs. The V and J genes are TRBV4-3 and TRBJ2-3; TRBD2 might be the D (5 bases). The source of this sequence is a human donor with multiple sclerosis. The CDR3 DNA sequence: TGCGCCAGCAGCCAAGATGGTGGAGGAGCAGATACGCAGTATTTT. Translation: CASSQDGGGADTQYF.